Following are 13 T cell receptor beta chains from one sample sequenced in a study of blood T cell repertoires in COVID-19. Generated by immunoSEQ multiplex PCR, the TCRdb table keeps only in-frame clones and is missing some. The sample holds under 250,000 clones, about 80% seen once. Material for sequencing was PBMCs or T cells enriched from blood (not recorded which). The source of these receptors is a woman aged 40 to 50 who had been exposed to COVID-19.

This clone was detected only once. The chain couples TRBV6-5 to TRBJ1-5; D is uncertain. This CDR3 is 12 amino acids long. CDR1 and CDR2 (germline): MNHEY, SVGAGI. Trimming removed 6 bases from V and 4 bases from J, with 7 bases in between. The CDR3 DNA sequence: TGTGCCAGCAGGGCCATGAATCAGCCCCAGCATTTT. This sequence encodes CASRAMNQPQHF.

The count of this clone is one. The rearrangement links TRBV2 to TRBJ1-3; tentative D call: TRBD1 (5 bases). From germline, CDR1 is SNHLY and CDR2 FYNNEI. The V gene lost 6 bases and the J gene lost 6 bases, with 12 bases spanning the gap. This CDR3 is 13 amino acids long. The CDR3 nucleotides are TGTGCCAGCAGCCCGGGACTGGAAAACACCATATATTTT. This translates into CASSPGLENTIYF.

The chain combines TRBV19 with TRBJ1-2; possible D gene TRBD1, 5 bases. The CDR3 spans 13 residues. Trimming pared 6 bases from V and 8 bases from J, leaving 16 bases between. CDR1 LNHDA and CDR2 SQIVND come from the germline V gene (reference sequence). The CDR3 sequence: CASRRDLSGGYTF. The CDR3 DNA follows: TGTGCCAGTAGGAGAGACCTCTCAGGGGGCTACACCTTC.

CDR3 protein: CASSLPGYSPLHF. The CDR3 region has the DNA TGTGCCAGCAGTTTACCAGGGTATTCACCCCTCCACTTT. This chain joins TRBV7-2 and TRBJ1-6, with TRBD1 as a possible D gene (5 bases). Deletions cut 6 bases from V and 8 bases from J, with 11 bases between. Germline V gene sequence: CDR1 SGHTA, CDR2 FQGNSA. This CDR3 has 13 amino acids.

The CDR3 DNA follows: TGTGCCAGCAGCGAAGACGGGGGACCTGGAAACACCATATATTTT. This sequence encodes CASSEDGGPGNTIYF. V usage is TRBV7-3 and J usage is TRBJ1-3, with TRBD1 as a possible D gene (5 bases). Trimming took 5 bases from V and 2 from J, leaving 13 bases between them. The CDR3 runs to 15 residues. In germline, CDR1 is SGHTA, CDR2 FQGTGA.

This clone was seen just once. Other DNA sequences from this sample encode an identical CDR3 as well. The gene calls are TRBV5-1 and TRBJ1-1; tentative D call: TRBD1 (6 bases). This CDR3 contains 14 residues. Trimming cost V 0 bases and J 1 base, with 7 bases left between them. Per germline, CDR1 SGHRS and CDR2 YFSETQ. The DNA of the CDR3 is TGCGCCAGCAGCTTGGGGACAGCGAACACTGAAGCTTTCTTT. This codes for CASSLGTANTEAFF. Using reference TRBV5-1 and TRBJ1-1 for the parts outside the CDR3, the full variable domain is KAGVTQTPRYLIKTRGQQVTLSCSPISGHRSVSWYQQTPGQGLQFLFEYFSETQRNKGNFPGRFSGRQFSNSRSEMNVSTLELGDSALYLCASSLGTANTEAFFGQGTRLTVV.

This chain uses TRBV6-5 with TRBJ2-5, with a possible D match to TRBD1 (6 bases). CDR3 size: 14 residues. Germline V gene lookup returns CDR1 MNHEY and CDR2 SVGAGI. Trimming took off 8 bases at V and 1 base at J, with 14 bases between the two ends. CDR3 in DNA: TGTGCCAGCCGGAAGGGGGACCCCCAAGAGACCCAGTACTTC. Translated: CASRKGDPQETQYF.

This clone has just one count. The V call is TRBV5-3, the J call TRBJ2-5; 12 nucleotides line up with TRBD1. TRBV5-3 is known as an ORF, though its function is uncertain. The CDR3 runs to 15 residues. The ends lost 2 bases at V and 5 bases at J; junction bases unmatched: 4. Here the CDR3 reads CARSFPGTGGETQYF. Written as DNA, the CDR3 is TGTGCCAGAAGCTTCCCCGGGACAGGGGGCGAGACCCAGTACTTC.

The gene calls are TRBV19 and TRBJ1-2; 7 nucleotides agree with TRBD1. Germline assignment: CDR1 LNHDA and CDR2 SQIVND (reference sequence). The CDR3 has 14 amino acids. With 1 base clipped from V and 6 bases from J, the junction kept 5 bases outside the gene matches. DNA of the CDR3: TGTGCCAGTAGTATAGTAGAGGGGGCGGATGGCTACACCTTC. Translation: CASSIVEGADGYTF.

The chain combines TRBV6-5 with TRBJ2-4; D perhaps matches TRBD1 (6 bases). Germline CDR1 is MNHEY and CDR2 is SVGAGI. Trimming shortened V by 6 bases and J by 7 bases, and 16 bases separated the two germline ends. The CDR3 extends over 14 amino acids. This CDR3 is CASRTGTSSNIQYF. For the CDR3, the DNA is TGTGCCAGCAGAACCGGGACATCCTCTAACATTCAGTACTTC.

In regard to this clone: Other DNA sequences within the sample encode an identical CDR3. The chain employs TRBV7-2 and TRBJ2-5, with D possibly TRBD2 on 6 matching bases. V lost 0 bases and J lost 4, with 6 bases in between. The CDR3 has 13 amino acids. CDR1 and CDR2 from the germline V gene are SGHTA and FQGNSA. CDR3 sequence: CASSLASGETQYF. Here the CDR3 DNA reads TGTGCCAGCAGCTTAGCTAGCGGAGAGACCCAGTACTTC. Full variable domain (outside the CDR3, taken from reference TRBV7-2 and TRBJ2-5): GAGVSQSPSNKVTEKGKDVELRCDPISGHTALYWYRQSLGQGLEFLIYFQGNSAPDKSGLPSDRFSAERTGGSVSTLTIQRTQQEDSAVYLCASSLASGETQYFGPGTRLLVL.

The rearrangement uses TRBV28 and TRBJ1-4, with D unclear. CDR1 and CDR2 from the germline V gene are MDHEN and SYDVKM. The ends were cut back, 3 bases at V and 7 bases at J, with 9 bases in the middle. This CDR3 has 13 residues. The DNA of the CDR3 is TGTGCCAGCAGTTTGCGTGGTGCTGAAAAACTGTTTTTT. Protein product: CASSLRGAEKLFF.

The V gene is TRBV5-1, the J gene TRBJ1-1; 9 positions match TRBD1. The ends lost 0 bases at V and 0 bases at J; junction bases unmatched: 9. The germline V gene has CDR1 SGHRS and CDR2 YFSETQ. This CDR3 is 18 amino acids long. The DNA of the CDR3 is TGCGCCAGCAGCTTGGGTTTACGGGACAGGGCGTTGAACACTGAAGCTTTCTTT. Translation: CASSLGLRDRALNTEAFF.